These 19 T cell receptor beta chains were all obtained from the same sample, sequenced in a study of blood T cells in healthy people across ages. A J-beta primer mix and a sample-barcoded 5' primer were used in a second PCR of roughly 6 to 11 cycles. A single record per CDR3 protein comes from TCRdb applying MiXCR to the 5' RACE reads. The sample carries some 1.4 million distinct CDR3 sequences, around 39% recorded once. Material for sequencing was blood. Source of these receptors: a woman between 18 and 29 years old in good health.

The chain has TRBV20-1 and TRBJ2-7; 8 bases agree with TRBD2. This CDR3 is 14 amino acids long. The V gene end was trimmed by 1 base and the J gene end by 4 bases; junction bases not matched to a gene: 6. Germline V lookup: CDR1 DFQATT, CDR2 SNEGSKA (reference sequence). CDR3 nucleotides: TGCAGTGCTAGAGGGCCGACTAGCGTGTACGAGCAGTACTTC. Its protein product is CSARGPTSVYEQYF.

The genes are TRBV9 and TRBJ2-7; the D gene could be TRBD1 or TRBD2 (5 bases each). Germline CDR1 is SGDLS and CDR2 is YYNGEE. The CDR3 is 13 amino acids. The V and J ends lost 5 bases and 6 bases respectively, with 15 bases between them. The CDR3 DNA reads as TGTGCCAGCAGTCCCGCGTCGGGGCCCGAGCAGTACTTC. Its protein is CASSPASGPEQYF.

The rearrangement joins TRBV20-1 to TRBJ1-1, with TRBD1 as a possible D gene (5 bases). Germline values: CDR1 DFQATT, CDR2 SNEGSKA (reference sequence). V shed 0 bases and J shed 5 bases, with 19 bases lying between them. The length of the CDR3 is 16 residues. Here the CDR3 reads CSARDKSPFEGTEAFF. DNA for the CDR3: TGCAGTGCTAGAGATAAATCCCCCTTCGAGGGGACTGAAGCTTTCTTT.

The sample holds a few counts of this clonotype. CDR3 residues: CASSPPGRSGVNEQYF. The CDR3 coding sequence is TGTGCCAGCAGTCCACCCGGGAGGTCCGGGGTGAACGAGCAGTACTTC. This chain uses TRBV21-1 with TRBJ2-7; TRBD2, the table's D call, lacks a check against the DNA. TRBV21-1 is a known pseudogene. This CDR3 contains 16 residues.

In its sample, this clonotype was seen a few times. The chain combines TRBV20-1 with TRBJ2-1; 7 nucleotides line up with TRBD2. Trimming at V came to 0 bases and at J to 5 bases, leaving 16 bases not matched to a gene. Germline V gene lookup returns CDR1 DFQATT and CDR2 SNEGSKA (reference sequence). The CDR3 totals 18 residues. CDR3 sequence (DNA): TGCAGTGCTAGAGATTGGGCAAGCGGGACGCCCCACAACAATGAGCAGTTCTTC. Its translation is CSARDWASGTPHNNEQFF.

As for this clonotype: Being one base from a much bigger clone, this may be a read error. This chain uses TRBV3-1 with TRBJ2-5, with 11 positions matching TRBD1. Germline V gives CDR1 LGHDT, CDR2 YNNKEL (reference sequence). With V trimmed by 3 bases and J by 6 bases, 3 bases remained unmatched. The CDR3 totals 14 residues. The CDR3 protein is CASSHGQGAKTQYF. CDR3 coding DNA: TGTGCCAGCAGCCACGGACAGGGGGCGAAGACCCAGTACTTC.

This clonotype was picked up many times. This rearrangement joins TRBV6-4 to TRBJ2-1, with 12 positions matching TRBD2. This CDR3 is built from 15 residues. The junction had 5 bases not matched to a gene; V was cut back by 3 bases and J by 8 bases. The V gene's germline CDR1 is MRHNA and CDR2 SNTAGT. This CDR3 is CASSETSGSTDEQFF. CDR3 nucleotides: TGTGCCAGCAGTGAGACTAGCGGGAGTACAGATGAGCAGTTCTTC.

The chain couples TRBV6-1 to TRBJ1-1; D not certain. CDR1 MNHNS and CDR2 SASEGT come from the germline V gene. This CDR3 contains 12 residues. V was trimmed by 6 bases and J by 1 base, leaving 6 bases between them. The CDR3 loop reads CASRPRNTEAFF. In DNA, the CDR3 is TGTGCCAGCAGGCCCAGGAACACTGAAGCTTTCTTT.

This clonotype was counted between two and nine times. The chain uses TRBV6-6 and TRBJ2-5; 10 nucleotides agree with TRBD2. The CDR3 is 17 residues long. Germline CDR1 is MNHNY and CDR2 is SVGAGI (reference sequence). V was clipped by 4 bases and J by 7 bases; unmatched bases: 15. Written as DNA, the CDR3 is TGTGCCAGCAGTTCTCCCTCTGGTAGCGGGGGGACGGGGACCCAGTACTTC. This encodes CASSSPSGSGGTGTQYF.

This clonotype has a handful of counts. The chain recombines TRBV2 with TRBJ2-7; the D is unclear. Germline V CDR1 and CDR2: SNHLY, FYNNEI. The CDR3 covers 15 residues. V lost 4 bases to trimming and J lost 3 bases, with 16 bases between them. In DNA, the CDR3 is TGTGCCAGCAGTGGCCCCCATCACGGCAGCTACGAGCAGTACTTC. Encoded protein: CASSGPHHGSYEQYF.

The chain carries TRBV28 and TRBJ2-1; unclear D gene. Germline V gene lookup returns CDR1 MDHEN and CDR2 SYDVKM. The CDR3 length is 13 residues. The V gene lost 5 bases and the J gene lost 9 bases, with 14 bases spanning the gap. CDR3 amino acids: CASSTPSWREQFF. The CDR3 DNA reads as TGTGCCAGCAGTACCCCCAGCTGGCGTGAGCAGTTCTTC.

As regards this clonotype: Because it lacks the conserved phenylalanine or tryptophan at the end, this CDR3 is likely a read error. The chain employs TRBV27 and TRBJ1-2, with a weak D call TRBD1 (5 bases). Trimming cost V 6 bases and J 5 bases, with 16 bases left between them. The CDR3 runs 14 residues. CDR1 is MNHEY and CDR2 is SMNVEV in the germline V gene (reference sequence). CDR3 bases: TGTGCCAGCAGCCCAGGCAGGGACCGTTATGGCTACACCATC. Amino acid sequence: CASSPGRDRYGYTI.

This sequence joins TRBV2 and TRBJ2-2; D might be TRBD2 (6 bases). Per germline, CDR1 SNHLY and CDR2 FYNNEI. V lost 4 bases to trimming and J lost 2 bases, with 11 bases between them. The CDR3 loop spans 15 amino acids. CDR3 sequence reads: CASSAPGLNTGELFF. DNA of the CDR3: TGTGCCAGCAGTGCGCCGGGACTCAACACCGGGGAGCTGTTTTTT.

This clonotype has a handful of counts. CDR3: CASSLVAGMSYEQYF. The CDR3 bases are TGTGCCAGCAGCTTAGTGGCGGGGATGAGCTACGAGCAGTACTTC. The chain joins TRBV11-2 to TRBJ2-7; D might be TRBD2 (6 bases). V was shortened by 1 base and J by 3 bases, with 13 bases between the two germline ends. Germline V lookup: CDR1 SGHAT, CDR2 FQNNGV. The CDR3 consists of 15 residues.

On this clonotype: It may be a read error: a sequence one base away is much more abundant. The gene calls are TRBV5-5 and TRBJ2-5, with D possibly matching TRBD2 (6 bases). V was clipped by 2 bases and J by 11 bases, with 22 bases between them. This CDR3 spans 15 amino acids. Per the germline V gene, CDR1 is SGHKS and CDR2 is YYEKEE (reference sequence). CDR3 coding DNA: TGTGCCAGCAGCTTTGGCCTCCTAGCGATGAATGAGCAGTACTTC. Its protein product is CASSFGLLAMNEQYF.

This clonotype was seen a single time. Germline and junction disagree at one end, which may indicate a read error. The chain employs TRBV6-6 and TRBJ2-5; D perhaps matches TRBD2 (5 bases). This CDR3 spans 16 amino acids. In germline, CDR1 is MNHNY, CDR2 SVGAGI (reference sequence). The CDR3 coding sequence is TGTGTCAGCAGTTACCCGGTGGCGGGCCGCCAAGAGACCCAGTACTTC. It is translated as CVSSYPVAGRQETQYF.

The chain employs TRBV9 and TRBJ2-5; 10 bases align to TRBD1. The CDR3 extends over 17 amino acids. V shed 3 bases and J 4 bases; nucleotides not matched to a gene: 12. Germline CDR1 SGDLS, CDR2 YYNGEE. The CDR3 loop is CASSDRTGQGLTETQYF. The CDR3, as DNA: TGTGCCAGCAGCGATCGGACGGGACAGGGGCTCACAGAGACCCAGTACTTC.

The genes are TRBV4-1 and TRBJ1-1, with D possibly matching TRBD1 (6 bases). With 0 bases removed from V and 10 bases from J, the gap between germline ends came to 9 bases. The CDR3 loop spans 12 amino acids. CDR1 and CDR2 (germline): MGHRA, YSYEKL. The CDR3 DNA follows: TGCGCCAGCAGCCAAGAGGGGGGGCTAGCTTTCTTT. Translating it yields CASSQEGGLAFF.

This clonotype was seen a single time. J is TRBJ1-2 and V is TRBV25-1; 9 positions agree with TRBD1. Germline CDR1 and CDR2: MGHDK and SYGVNS. The V and J ends lost 2 bases and 1 base, in that order; junction bases with no gene match: 8. This CDR3 contains 17 residues. In nucleotides, the CDR3 is TGTGCCAGCAGTGAAGTTCTAGGGACAGGGAATAACTATGGCTACACCTTC. Its protein product is CASSEVLGTGNNYGYTF.